The clone carrying this T cell receptor beta chain appeared a single time. The data were taken from a study of blood T cell repertoires in COVID-19. Study background: PBMCs, B-cell-depleted T cells, or T cells were the source of the cDNA or gDNA that made up the material.

As processed by the authors: Estimates of nucleated cell counts were drawn from the amplification of reference gene primers. Here immunoSEQ multiplex PCR was the method, and the copy in TCRdb shows in-frame clones only, minus some. D and trimming were read from the DNA, whereas the V and J calls and clone size are those reported in that table. The sample shows approximately 140,000 clones, 85% of them seen only once. The CDR3 has 15 residues. V shed 4 bases and J shed 3 bases, with 15 bases lying between them. Per germline, CDR1 SGHAT and CDR2 FQNNGV. Sample: peripheral blood. The chain employs TRBV11-2 and TRBJ1-2; tentative D call: TRBD1 (6 bases). This receptor was obtained from a woman between 40 and 55 years old with active or convalescent COVID-19. The CDR3 DNA follows: TGTGCCAGCAGCTACGAGCCCCGGACAGACTATGGCTACACCTTC. Encoded protein: CASSYEPRTDYGYTF. The full variable domain, rest sourced from reference TRBV11-2 and TRBJ1-2, is EAGVAQSPRYKIIEKRQSVAFWCNPISGHATLYWYQQILGQGPKLLIQFQNNGVVDDSQLPKDRFSAERLKGVDSTLKIQPAKLEDSAVYLCASSYEPRTDYGYTFGSGTRLTVV.